The clone carrying this TCR beta chain has at least ten counts. The antigen remains unidentified. The record originates from a study of response to subunit inactivated influenza vaccine. Study outcomes and limitations: Each seasonal influenza vaccination recruits few new T cells, the authors suggested.

MiXCR, applied by TCRdb to the RT-PCR reads, yields one record per CDR3 protein. The sample records roughly 170,000 distinct CDR3 sequences, approximately 8.7% being singletons. The source was non-naive T cells sorted from PBMCs, collected on the day of vaccination. This TCR was sampled from a man aged 50-60 years who received an inactivated influenza vaccine.

The CDR3 spells CASSLETRGLSSNEQFF. The DNA of the CDR3 is TGTGCCAGCAGCTTAGAAACCAGGGGCTTGAGTAGCAATGAGCAGTTCTTC. V and J are TRBV7-9 and TRBJ2-1, with D possibly matching TRBD1 (6 bases). This CDR3 is 17 amino acids long. Germline CDR1 SEHNR, CDR2 FQNEAQ (reference sequence). V was trimmed by 1 base and J by 6 bases, leaving 19 bases between them.